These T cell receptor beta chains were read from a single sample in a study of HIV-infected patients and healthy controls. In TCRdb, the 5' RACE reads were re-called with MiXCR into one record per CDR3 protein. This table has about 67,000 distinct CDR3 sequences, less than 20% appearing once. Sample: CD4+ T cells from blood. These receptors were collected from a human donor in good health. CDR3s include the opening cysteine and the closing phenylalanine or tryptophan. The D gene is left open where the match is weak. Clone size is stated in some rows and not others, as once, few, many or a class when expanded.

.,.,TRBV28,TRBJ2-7,TGTGCCAGCACCCTGACAGGGAGGATCTACGAGCAGTACTTC,CASTLTGRIYEQYF
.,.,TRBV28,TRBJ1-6,TGTGCCAGCAGAGAAGGGGCGCGGAATTCACCCCTCCACTTT,CASREGARNSPLHF
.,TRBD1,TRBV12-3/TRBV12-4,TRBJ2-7,TGTGCCAGCAGGAGGGACAGCCCCTACGAGCAGTACTTC,CASRRDSPYEQYF
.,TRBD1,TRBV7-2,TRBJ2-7,TGTGCCAGCAGCCCTAACAGGTCAGGGGGCAGGTACGAGCAGTACTTC,CASSPNRSGGRYEQYF
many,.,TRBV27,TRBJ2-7,TGTGCCAGCAGTTCCCCCGGGTTTGCCTCCTACGAGCAGTACTTC,CASSSPGFASYEQYF
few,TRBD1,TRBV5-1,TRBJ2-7,TGCGCCAGCAGCTTGGCTGGGACAGGGGGAGGTTACGAGCAGTACTTC,CASSLAGTGGGYEQYF
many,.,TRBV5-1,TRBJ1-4,TGCGCCAGCAGCTTGGACCGGGCCCCTGATGAAAAACTGTTTTTT,CASSLDRAPDEKLFF
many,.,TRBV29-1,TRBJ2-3,TGCAGCGTTGCTACAGCCACAGATACGCAGTATTTT,CSVATATDTQYF
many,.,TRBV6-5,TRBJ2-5,TGTGCCAGCAGTTACACAGGAGATGGCGAGACCCAGTACTTC,CASSYTGDGETQYF
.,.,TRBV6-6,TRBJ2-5,TGTGCCAGCAGTTCTGAAGGACATAGGGGGGAGACCCAGTACTTC,CASSSEGHRGETQYF
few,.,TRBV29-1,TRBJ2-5,TGCAGCGGGGGGGGCAGGGGGCTCCCCCAAGAGACCCAGTACTTC,CSGGGRGLPQETQYF
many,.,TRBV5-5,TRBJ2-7,TGTGCCAGCAGCGCGGACAGTGCAACCCTCTACGAGCAGTACTTC,CASSADSATLYEQYF
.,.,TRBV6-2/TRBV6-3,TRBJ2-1,TGTGCCACCTCGCGGGGTGGGTCCTACAATGAGCAGTTCTTC,CATSRGGSYNEQFF
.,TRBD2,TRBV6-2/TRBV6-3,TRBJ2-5,TGTGCCAGCAGTCAAGGACTAGTCCAAGGGACCCAGTACTTC,CASSQGLVQGTQYF
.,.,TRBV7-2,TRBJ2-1,TGTGCCAGCACCCCCCAGGGGAGCGTGTCCAATGAGCAGTTCTTC,CASTPQGSVSNEQFF
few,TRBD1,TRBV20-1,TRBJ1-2,TGCAGTGCTTGGCCGGGACAGAGAAACTATGGCTACACCTTC,CSAWPGQRNYGYTF
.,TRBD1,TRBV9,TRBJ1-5,TGTGCCAGCAGCGTAGAGGGACAGGGAGGACAGCCCCAGCATTTT,CASSVEGQGGQPQHF
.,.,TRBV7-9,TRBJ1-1,TGTGCCAGCAGCCCGAAGACAGACCTGAACACTGAAGCTTTCTTT,CASSPKTDLNTEAFF
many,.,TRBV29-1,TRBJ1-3,TGCAGCGCCTGGACAGATCTAAGCTCTGGAAACACCATATATTTT,CSAWTDLSSGNTIYF
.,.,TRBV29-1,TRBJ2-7,TGCAGCGTTGAAGATCTTAAGGGGGACGAGCAGTACTTC,CSVEDLKGDEQYF
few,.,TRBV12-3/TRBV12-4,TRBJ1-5,TGTGCCAGCAGTTTACGTCGGCGCGATCAGCCCCAGCATTTT,CASSLRRRDQPQHF
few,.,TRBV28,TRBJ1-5,TGTGCCAGCAGTCCACAGATATATCAGCCCCAGCATTTT,CASSPQIYQPQHF
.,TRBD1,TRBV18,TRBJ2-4,TGTGCCAGCTCAGCTCAAACAGGGGGAGCCAAAAACATTCAGTACTTC,CASSAQTGGAKNIQYF
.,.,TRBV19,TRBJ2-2,TGTGCCAGTAGTATACTATCCGGGGGGGAGCTGTTTTTT,CASSILSGGELFF
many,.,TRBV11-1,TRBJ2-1,TGTGCCAGCAGCTCAATCGGTGAGCAGTTCTTC,CASSSIGEQFF
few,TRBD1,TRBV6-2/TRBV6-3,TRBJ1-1,TGTGCCAGCAGTCAGGGGACAGCGCAAGCTTTCTTT,CASSQGTAQAFF
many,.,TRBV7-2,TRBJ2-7,TGTGCCAGCAGCTTAGAGGGGCTGACCTACGAGCAGTACTTC,CASSLEGLTYEQYF
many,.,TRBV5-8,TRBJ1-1,TGTGCCAGCAGCTTGGTTTATGGATCCTTGAACACTGAAGCTTTCTTT,CASSLVYGSLNTEAFF
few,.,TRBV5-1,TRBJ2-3,TGCGCCAGCAGCTTGGGCGGGACAGATACGCAGTATTTT,CASSLGGTDTQYF
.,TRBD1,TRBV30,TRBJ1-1,TGTGCCTGGAGTGGGACAGGGGGCAATGAAGCTTTCTTT,CAWSGTGGNEAFF
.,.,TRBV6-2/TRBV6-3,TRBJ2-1,TGTGCCAGCAGTTCCGGACAACCGGGAAGTGAGCAGTTCTTC,CASSSGQPGSEQFF
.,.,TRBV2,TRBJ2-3,TGTGCCACTAGGGCCGGGGCAGGGAGAACCCGCACAGATACGCAGTATTTT,CATRAGAGRTRTDTQYF
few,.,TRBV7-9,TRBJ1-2,TGTGCCAGCAGCTTAGGGGCGGGAGCTAACTATGGCTACACCTTC,CASSLGAGANYGYTF
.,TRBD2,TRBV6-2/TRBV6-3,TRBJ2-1,TGTGCCAGCACCCCTACCGGACCGGGACTAGCCTACAATGAGCAGTTCTTC,CASTPTGPGLAYNEQFF
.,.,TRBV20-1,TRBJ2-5,TGCAGTGCCCCTGAGGACCAAGAGACCCAGTACTTC,CSAPEDQETQYF